This is a list of T cell receptor beta chains from one sample in a study of shared clonotypes between healthy human individuals. Assay: immunoSEQ multiplex PCR; the TCRdb copy retains only in-frame clones and omits some. The sample contains approximately 640,000 clones, about nine tenths of which appear only once. The sample was memory CD8+ T cells from PBMCs. The source of these receptors is a man aged 18 to 30 in good health. Some clones in this sample may be carry-over from other donors' samples. Each CDR3 is given with its conserved first and last residue. D genes are given only for firm matches. Size is stated for part of the rows, as once, few or many counts, or as a class when the clone is expanded.

TGTGCCAGCAGCTTAGGCAGGGGGCCGTACGAGCAGTACTTC,CASSLGRGPYEQYF,TRBD1,TRBJ2-7,.,TRBV7-7
TGCGCCAGCAGCTTGGCTCCGAGGGAGACCCAGTACTTC,CASSLAPRETQYF,.,TRBJ2-5,once,TRBV5-1
TGTGCCACCAGCCGATCCAAGGTGGGCTACGAGCAGTACTTC,CATSRSKVGYEQYF,.,TRBJ2-7,.,TRBV15
TGTGCCACCAGCATCACGGACAGGGCGGACACTGAAGCTTTCTTT,CATSITDRADTEAFF,TRBD1,TRBJ1-1,.,TRBV15
TGTGCCAGCAGCCCACGGGGGCGAGGTACTGAAGCTTTCTTT,CASSPRGRGTEAFF,.,TRBJ1-1,.,TRBV11-2
TGCGCCAGCAGCCAAGTGGGGGTCCGGGACATGCAGGAGCAGTTCTTC,CASSQVGVRDMQEQFF,.,TRBJ2-1,.,TRBV4-1
TGTGCCAGTAGCCCTTCTAGCGGGAGGGCCGTAACCGGGGAGCTGTTTTTT,CASSPSSGRAVTGELFF,TRBD2,TRBJ2-2,many,TRBV19
TGTGCCAGCAGCCAAGTAGCCAGCGGCCAAGAGACCCAGTACTTC,CASSQVASGQETQYF,.,TRBJ2-5,.,TRBV4-2
TGTGCCAGCAGTCCACGTAGCGGGAGGGAGGCGAACATTCAGTACTTC,CASSPRSGREANIQYF,TRBD2,TRBJ2-4,.,TRBV27
TGTGCCAGCAGCTTTAGGGTGGCTGGGGCCAACGTCCTGACTTTC,CASSFRVAGANVLTF,.,TRBJ2-6,.,TRBV7-9